Presented here are 31 T cell receptor beta chains from one specimen sequenced in a study of OX40 agonist ivuxolimab in advanced cancers. Libraries were prepared by immunoSEQ multiplex PCR; TCRdb keeps only in-frame clonotypes and omits some of them. The sample yields approximately 23,000 clones, 75% to 90% seen once. Sequences were derived from CD4+ or CD8+ T cells sorted from blood, sampled in a trial of the OX40 agonist ivuxolimab. These receptors originate from an adult with an advanced solid tumor such as melanoma, head and neck, liver or kidney cancer.

V gene TRBV11-2 combines with J gene TRBJ2-7; weak D call: TRBD2 (5 bases). The V end lost 0 bases, the J end lost 3 bases, and 12 bases lay between the germline ends. The CDR3 covers 15 residues. The germline V gene has CDR1 SGHAT and CDR2 FQNNGV. The CDR3 nucleotides read TGTGCCAGCAGCTTAGATCAAACGGGGTACTACGAGCAGTACTTC. Its translation: CASSLDQTGYYEQYF.

The chain is built from TRBV4-2 and TRBJ1-4, with 10 nucleotides matching TRBD1. Germline V gene lookup returns CDR1 LGHNA and CDR2 YNFKEQ. After removal of 1 base from V and 6 bases from J, the junction contained 2 bases not matched to a gene. The CDR3 spans 15 residues. CDR3 bases: TGTGCCAGCAGCCAAGCCGGGACAGGGGATGAAAAACTGTTTTTT. Translated, it gives CASSQAGTGDEKLFF.

V usage is TRBV5-1 and J usage is TRBJ2-3; 8 nucleotides match TRBD2. The germline CDR1 and CDR2 sequences are SGHRS and YFSETQ. With V trimmed by 10 bases and J by 3 bases, 10 bases remained unmatched. This CDR3 spans 14 amino acids. The CDR3 here is CAGKAGEGTDTQYF. Written as DNA, the CDR3 is TGCGCCGGAAAAGCGGGAGAGGGGACAGATACGCAGTATTTT.

The rearrangement joins TRBV2 to TRBJ2-5, with no clear D. Trimming removed 3 bases at V and 5 bases at J, with 13 bases between. The CDR3 contains 14 residues. CDR1 is SNHLY, CDR2 FYNNEI, per germline. CDR3 coding DNA: TGTGCCAGCAGTGAGGCGATGCGTGGGGAGACCCAGTACTTC. Its protein product is CASSEAMRGETQYF. The whole variable domain, remainder taken from reference TRBV2 and TRBJ2-5, is EPEVTQTPSHQVTQMGQEVILRCVPISNHLYFYWYRQILGQKVEFLVSFYNNEISEKSEIFDDQFSVERPDGSNFTLKIRSTKLEDSAMYFCASSEAMRGETQYFGPGTRLLVL.

This clone turned up a few times. V gene TRBV7-3 combines with J gene TRBJ2-3; perhaps TRBD2 as D (6 bases). The V gene lost 4 bases and the J gene lost 2 bases, with 13 bases spanning the gap. The CDR3 loop spans 15 amino acids. Germline V CDR1 and CDR2: SGHTA, FQGTGA. The CDR3 is CASSSGTHPTDTQYF. The CDR3 DNA sequence: TGTGCCAGCAGCTCCGGGACTCACCCCACAGATACGCAGTATTTT.

The V call is TRBV19, the J call TRBJ1-4; the match to TRBD1 covers 7 bases. Germline V CDR1 and CDR2: LNHDA, SQIVND (reference sequence). V dropped 4 bases and J dropped 4; count of bases not matched to a gene: 9. CDR3 length equals 16 residues. The CDR3 DNA follows: TGTGCCAGTAGTACACAGGGGCGGGCTCTTAATGAAAAACTGTTTTTT. Protein sequence: CASSTQGRALNEKLFF.

This sequence joins TRBV7-9 and TRBJ2-3, with D uncertain. Germline assignment: CDR1 SEHNR and CDR2 FQNEAQ (reference sequence). This CDR3 contains 12 residues. Trimming cost V 5 bases and J 7 bases, with 10 bases left between them. The CDR3 nucleotides are TGTGCCAGCAGCCAACCCCTACATACGCAGTATTTT. Translated, it gives CASSQPLHTQYF.

The chain joins TRBV6-8 to TRBJ2-1, with 8 nucleotides matching TRBD1. Germline assignment: CDR1 MNHGY and CDR2 SAAAGT. The CDR3 is 15 residues long. J gave up 7 bases and V 7 bases, and 12 bases lay outside the gene matches. This CDR3 is CASTTRDRTLNEQFF. The CDR3 DNA is TGTGCCAGCACCACGCGGGACAGGACTTTGAATGAGCAGTTCTTC.

This clone was seen just once. The V gene is TRBV2, the J gene TRBJ1-3; D gene ambiguous. V lost 1 base to trimming and J lost 0 bases, with 13 bases between them. This CDR3 is built from 17 residues. Germline loops: CDR1 SNHLY, CDR2 FYNNEI. CDR3 bases: TGTGCCAGCAGTGAAGGTTCGAACTTTAACTCTGGAAACACCATATATTTT. Its translation is CASSEGSNFNSGNTIYF.

The rearrangement uses TRBV30 and TRBJ2-2, with TRBD2 identical over 9 bases. Per the germline V gene, CDR1 is GTSNPN and CDR2 is SVGIG (reference sequence). Losses at the gene ends were 0 bases for V and 5 bases for J; bases not matched to a gene: 4. The CDR3 loop spans 15 amino acids. The CDR3 sequence is CAWSVKLAGTGELFF. Here the CDR3 DNA reads TGTGCCTGGAGTGTTAAGCTAGCGGGAACCGGGGAGCTGTTTTTT.

As to this clone: Other DNA variants within this sample encode the same CDR3. The rearrangement joins TRBV28 to TRBJ1-4, with 10 positions matching TRBD1. This CDR3 region has 14 residues. Germline values: CDR1 MDHEN, CDR2 SYDVKM. The ends lost 5 bases at V and 8 bases at J; junction bases unmatched: 5. CDR3 loop: CASSKGQGREKLFF. The CDR3 DNA reads as TGTGCCAGCAGTAAGGGACAGGGGAGGGAAAAACTGTTTTTT.

The chain uses TRBV28 and TRBJ1-4, with TRBD1 identical over 9 bases. Germline CDR1 is MDHEN and CDR2 is SYDVKM. The V segment lost 7 bases and the J segment 10 bases; nucleotides outside the gene matches: 10. This CDR3 region has 14 residues. CDR3 DNA sequence: TGTGCCAGCAAAGATGGACAGGGGATTGGAAAACTGTTTTTT. It is translated as CASKDGQGIGKLFF.

The V gene is TRBV10-1, the J gene TRBJ2-5; 9 bases match TRBD1. V dropped 2 bases and J dropped 2; count of bases not matched to a gene: 3. The CDR3 has 15 amino acids. The germline CDR1 and CDR2 sequences are WNHNN and SYGVQD (reference sequence). The chain's CDR3 is CASSEPGTGQETQYF. Here the CDR3 DNA reads TGCGCCAGCAGTGAGCCCGGGACAGGGCAAGAGACCCAGTACTTC.

The chain combines TRBV6-5 with TRBJ1-4; D unclear. The germline CDR1 and CDR2 sequences are MNHEY and SVGAGI. CDR3 length: 15 residues. Trimming removed 5 bases from V and 1 base from J, with 11 bases in between. The CDR3 protein is CASSRSGLTNEKLFF. CDR3 sequence (DNA): TGTGCCAGCAGTCGTTCGGGTTTAACTAATGAAAAACTGTTTTTT.

V is TRBV27 and J is TRBJ2-5, with a weak D call TRBD2 (6 bases). This CDR3 is 14 amino acids long. Looked up from germline, CDR1 is MNHEY and CDR2 is SMNVEV (reference sequence). V shed 1 base and J shed 5 bases, with 11 bases lying between them. Here the CDR3 reads CASSLWGVGETQYF. The CDR3 DNA is TGTGCCAGCAGTTTATGGGGGGTCGGGGAGACCCAGTACTTC.

The V gene is TRBV2, the J gene TRBJ2-5; tentatively, D is TRBD1 or TRBD2 (5 bases each). Germline CDR1 is SNHLY and CDR2 is FYNNEI. CDR3 length: 14 amino acids. The V end was cut by 6 bases, the J end by 5 bases, with 16 bases between. Here the CDR3 DNA reads TGTGCCAGCAGCGAGGGGTATAGTGGGGAGACCCAGTACTTC. Its translation is CASSEGYSGETQYF.

This clone was found a few times. The chain couples TRBV10-1 to TRBJ2-7, with D hard to call. The CDR3 has 11 amino acids. Germline V CDR1 and CDR2: WNHNN, SYGVQD (reference sequence). Trimming left V 5 bases short and J 4 bases short, with 6 bases between. Written as DNA, the CDR3 is TGCGCCAGCAGTTCTGGGTACGAGCAGTACTTC. Translated, it gives CASSSGYEQYF.

The chain uses TRBV7-2 and TRBJ2-1, with 8 positions matching TRBD2. CDR1 is SGHTA and CDR2 is FQGNSA in the germline V gene. Germline trimming cut 6 bases from V and 7 bases from J; bases unmatched to any gene: 5. The CDR3 is 13 residues long. The CDR3 coding sequence is TGTGCCAGCAGTGGGACTAGGGTAAATGAGCAGTTCTTC. It encodes CASSGTRVNEQFF.

V usage is TRBV28 and J usage is TRBJ2-5; TRBD2 aligns across 7 bases. V shed 5 bases, J shed 0 bases, and the junction held 9 bases outside the gene matches. The CDR3 totals 16 residues. CDR1 MDHEN and CDR2 SYDVKM come from the germline V gene. For the CDR3, the DNA is TGTGCCAGCAGTCTTAGGGGCGGGAGTCACCAAGAGACCCAGTACTTC. It specifies CASSLRGGSHQETQYF.

The chain uses TRBV5-6 and TRBJ1-1; 7 nucleotides align to TRBD1. Germline CDR1 SGHDT, CDR2 YYEEEE. There are 16 residues in the CDR3. V was clipped by 2 bases and J by 6 bases; unmatched bases: 13. DNA for the CDR3: TGTGCCAGCAGCTTCTCGGGACAGACGCTTCGGGCTGAAGCTTTCTTT. This translates into CASSFSGQTLRAEAFF.

This chain joins TRBV11-3 and TRBJ2-5; D unclear. In germline, CDR1 is SGHNT, CDR2 YENEEA. V shed 4 bases and J shed 5 bases, with 11 bases lying between them. This CDR3 spans 13 amino acids. The CDR3 DNA reads as TGTGCCAGCAGCTCACCCCCTCGGGAGACCCAGTACTTC. This gives the protein CASSSPPRETQYF.

Turning to this clone: This sample includes further DNA sequences coding for the same CDR3. This chain links TRBV7-7 with TRBJ2-5; perhaps TRBD1 as D (6 bases). V was shortened by 1 base and J by 5 bases, with 8 bases between the two germline ends. Looked up from germline, CDR1 is SSHAT and CDR2 is FNYEAQ (reference sequence). The CDR3 extends over 13 amino acids. CDR3 DNA sequence: TGTGCCAGCAGCTTAGAGAGGGGGGAGACCCAGTACTTC. Protein sequence: CASSLERGETQYF. The full variable domain, in which reference TRBV7-7 and TRBJ2-5 provide the parts outside the CDR3, is GAGVSQSPRYKVTKRGQDVTLRCDPISSHATLYWYQQALGQGPEFLTYFNYEAQPDKSGLPSDRFSAERPEGSISTLTIQRTEQRDSAMYRCASSLERGETQYFGPGTRLLVL.

The chain employs TRBV21-1 and TRBJ2-1; no check of the table's D call, TRBD2, against the DNA was made. TRBV21-1 is annotated as a pseudogene. The CDR3 sequence is 17 residues long. In DNA, the CDR3 is TGTGCCAGCAGCCGCCCCTGGGAGGGGAGGGCGTGCGATGAGCAGTTCTTC. It specifies CASSRPWEGRACDEQFF.

This chain connects TRBV18 to TRBJ1-2; unclear D gene. The CDR3 spans 14 residues. The V end lost 3 bases, the J end lost 2 bases, and 10 bases lay between the germline ends. CDR1 and CDR2 from the germline V gene are KGHSH and LQKENI. Here the CDR3 DNA reads TGTGCCAGCTCACCTTGGACGGAGAACTATGGCTACACCTTC. Translating gives CASSPWTENYGYTF.

The chain combines TRBV30 with TRBJ1-5; possible D gene TRBD1, 5 bases. Germline CDR1 reads GTSNPN; CDR2 reads SVGIG (reference sequence). Trimming left V 2 bases short and J 7 bases short, with 18 bases between. The CDR3 runs to 15 residues. The CDR3 here is CAWSLTGTNRQPQHF. The CDR3 region has the DNA TGTGCCTGGAGTCTAACCGGGACGAATAGGCAGCCCCAGCATTTT.

The genes are TRBV19 and TRBJ2-1, with 7 bases matching TRBD2. The ends lost 6 bases at V and 2 bases at J; junction bases unmatched: 1. The CDR3 extends over 13 amino acids. Germline loops: CDR1 LNHDA, CDR2 SQIVND (reference sequence). The CDR3 here is CASSGRTYNEQFF. CDR3 nucleotides: TGTGCCAGTAGCGGGAGGACCTACAATGAGCAGTTCTTC. Full variable domain (missing parts from reference TRBV19 and TRBJ2-1): DGGITQSPKYLFRKEGQNVTLSCEQNLNHDAMYWYRQDPGQGLRLIYYSQIVNDFQKGDIAEGYSVSREKKESFPLTVTSAQKNPTAFYLCASSGRTYNEQFFGPGTRLTVL.

This rearrangement joins TRBV12-5 to TRBJ1-5; no definite D call. V was trimmed by 4 bases and J by 6 bases, leaving 28 bases between them. Per germline, CDR1 LGHNT and CDR2 FRNRAP. The CDR3 totals 19 residues. CDR3 bases: TGTGCTAGTGGTTCTACCTATCCGGGTCCCGGTATGGTCGGTCAGCCCCAGCATTTT. Its translation: CASGSTYPGPGMVGQPQHF.

V gene TRBV29-1 combines with J gene TRBJ2-3; TRBD2 matches 10 bases. The CDR3 contains 14 residues. Per the germline V gene, CDR1 is SQVTM and CDR2 is ANQGSEA. V was pared by 8 bases and J by 3 bases, with 8 bases of the junction left unmatched. The CDR3 bases are TGCAGCACTCTAGAGCGGGAGGGAACAGATACGCAGTATTTT. Translated: CSTLEREGTDTQYF.

The chain has TRBV7-3 and TRBJ2-7; D is unclear. This CDR3 spans 13 amino acids. Germline V lookup: CDR1 SGHTA, CDR2 FQGTGA. V dropped 4 bases and J dropped 6 bases, with 13 bases sitting between them. Written as DNA, the CDR3 is TGTGCCAGCAGCTCGACGGTCCGTGGCGAGCAGTACTTC. Translated, it gives CASSSTVRGEQYF.

This clone occurred once. The V gene is TRBV6-1, the J gene TRBJ2-3, with D perhaps being TRBD1 or TRBD2 (6 bases each). Germline V CDR1 and CDR2: MNHNS, SASEGT. CDR3 length equals 15 residues. V lost 2 bases to trimming and J lost 3 bases, with 12 bases between them. Here the CDR3 reads CASSEQTGRTDTQYF. CDR3 DNA: TGTGCCAGCAGTGAACAAACAGGGAGGACAGATACGCAGTATTTT.

As DNA, the CDR3 is TGTGCCAGCAGTTACGACAGGGGAATGAACACTGAAGCTTTCTTT. It translates to CASSYDRGMNTEAFF. V gene TRBV6-5 combines with J gene TRBJ1-1; 8 bases are a match to TRBD1. The length of the CDR3 is 15 residues. Germline values: CDR1 MNHEY, CDR2 SVGAGI. The V gene end was trimmed by 2 bases and the J gene end by 0 bases; junction bases not matched to a gene: 2.